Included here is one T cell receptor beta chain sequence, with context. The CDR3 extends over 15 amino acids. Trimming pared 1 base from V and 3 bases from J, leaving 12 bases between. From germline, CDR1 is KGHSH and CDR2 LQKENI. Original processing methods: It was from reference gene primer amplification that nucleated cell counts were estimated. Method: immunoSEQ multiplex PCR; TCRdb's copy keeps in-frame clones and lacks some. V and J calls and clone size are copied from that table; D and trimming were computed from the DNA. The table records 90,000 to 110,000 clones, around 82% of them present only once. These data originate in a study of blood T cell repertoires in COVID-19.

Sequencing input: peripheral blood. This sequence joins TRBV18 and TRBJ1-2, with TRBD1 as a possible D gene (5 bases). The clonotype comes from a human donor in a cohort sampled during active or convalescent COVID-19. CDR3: CASSPLPGQDYGYTF. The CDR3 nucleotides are TGTGCCAGCTCACCACTTCCAGGGCAGGACTATGGCTACACCTTC.